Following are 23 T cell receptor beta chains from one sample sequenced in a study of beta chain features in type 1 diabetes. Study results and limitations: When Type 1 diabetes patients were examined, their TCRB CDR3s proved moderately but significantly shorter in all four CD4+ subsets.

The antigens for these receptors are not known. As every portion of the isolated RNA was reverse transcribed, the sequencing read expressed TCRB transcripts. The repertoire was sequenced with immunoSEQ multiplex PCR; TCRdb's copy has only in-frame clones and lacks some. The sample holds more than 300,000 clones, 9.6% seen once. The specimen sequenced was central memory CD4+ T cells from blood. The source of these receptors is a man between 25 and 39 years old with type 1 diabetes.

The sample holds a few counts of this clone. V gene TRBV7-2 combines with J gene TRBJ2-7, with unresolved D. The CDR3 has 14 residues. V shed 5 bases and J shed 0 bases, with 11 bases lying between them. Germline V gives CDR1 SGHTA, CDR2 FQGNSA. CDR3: CASSRYESSYEQYF. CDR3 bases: TGTGCCAGCAGCCGTTACGAGAGCTCCTACGAGCAGTACTTC.

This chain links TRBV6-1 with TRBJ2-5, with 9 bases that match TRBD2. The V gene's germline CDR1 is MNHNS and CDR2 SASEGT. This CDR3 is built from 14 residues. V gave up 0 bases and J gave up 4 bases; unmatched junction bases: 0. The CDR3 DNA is TGTGCCAGCAGTGAAGCACTAGCGGGAGAGACCCAGTACTTC. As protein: CASSEALAGETQYF.

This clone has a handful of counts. In DNA, the CDR3 is TGTGCCAGCGGGCGAGCGGAGACTAACACCGGGGAGCTGTTTTTT. It codes for CASGRAETNTGELFF. V usage is TRBV9 and J usage is TRBJ2-2; tentatively, D is TRBD2 (5 bases). The germline V gene has CDR1 SGDLS and CDR2 YYNGEE. V was cut by 7 bases and J by 2 bases, with 15 bases left in between. CDR3 length: 15 amino acids. Drawing the rest from reference TRBV9 and TRBJ2-2, the complete variable domain is DSGVTQTPKHLITATGQRVTLRCSPRSGDLSVYWYQQSLDQGLQFLIQYYNGEERAKGNILERFSAQQFPDLHSELNLSSLELGDSALYFCASGRAETNTGELFFGEGSRLTVL.

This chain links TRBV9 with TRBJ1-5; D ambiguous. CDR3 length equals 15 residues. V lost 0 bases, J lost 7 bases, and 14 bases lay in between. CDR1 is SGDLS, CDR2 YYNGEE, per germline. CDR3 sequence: CASSVGVTEDQPQHF. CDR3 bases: TGTGCCAGCAGCGTAGGCGTAACAGAGGACCAGCCCCAGCATTTT.

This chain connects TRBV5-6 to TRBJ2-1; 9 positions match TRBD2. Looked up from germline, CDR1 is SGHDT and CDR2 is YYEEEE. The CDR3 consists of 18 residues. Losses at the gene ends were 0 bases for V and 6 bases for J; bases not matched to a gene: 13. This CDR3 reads CASSLDLTYRTSANEQFF. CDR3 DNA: TGTGCCAGCAGCTTGGACCTTACATATAGGACTAGCGCCAATGAGCAGTTCTTC.

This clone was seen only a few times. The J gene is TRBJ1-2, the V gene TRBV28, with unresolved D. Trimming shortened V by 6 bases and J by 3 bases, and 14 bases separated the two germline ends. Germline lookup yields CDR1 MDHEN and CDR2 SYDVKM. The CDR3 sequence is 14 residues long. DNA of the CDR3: TGTGCCAGCAGGGCGGCCGGGATCGACTATGGCTACACCTTC. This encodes CASRAAGIDYGYTF.

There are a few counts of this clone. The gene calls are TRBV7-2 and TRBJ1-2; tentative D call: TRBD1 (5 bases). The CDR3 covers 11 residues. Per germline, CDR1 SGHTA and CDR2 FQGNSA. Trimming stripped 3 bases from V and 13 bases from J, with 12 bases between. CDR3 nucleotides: TGTGCCAGCAGCTTTGGGACTCCGGCCACCTTC. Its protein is CASSFGTPATF.

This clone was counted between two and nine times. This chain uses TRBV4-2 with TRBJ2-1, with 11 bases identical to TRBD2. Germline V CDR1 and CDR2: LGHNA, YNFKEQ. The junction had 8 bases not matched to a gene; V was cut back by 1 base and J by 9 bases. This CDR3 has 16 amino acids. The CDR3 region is CASSQGTSGSLSEQFF. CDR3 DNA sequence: TGTGCCAGCAGCCAAGGTACTAGCGGGAGTTTGAGTGAGCAGTTCTTC.

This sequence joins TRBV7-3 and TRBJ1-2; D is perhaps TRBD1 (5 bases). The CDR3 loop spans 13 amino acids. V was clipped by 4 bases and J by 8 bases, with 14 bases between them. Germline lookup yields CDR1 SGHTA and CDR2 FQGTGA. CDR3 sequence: CASSSDRGAGYTF. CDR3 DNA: TGTGCCAGCAGCTCCGACCGAGGGGCCGGCTACACCTTC.

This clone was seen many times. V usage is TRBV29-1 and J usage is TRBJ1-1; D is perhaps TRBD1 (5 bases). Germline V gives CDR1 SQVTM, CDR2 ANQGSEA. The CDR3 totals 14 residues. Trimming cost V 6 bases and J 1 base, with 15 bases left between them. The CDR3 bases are TGCAGCGTCGCCCGACAGCTCCAGAACACTGAAGCTTTCTTT. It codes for CSVARQLQNTEAFF.

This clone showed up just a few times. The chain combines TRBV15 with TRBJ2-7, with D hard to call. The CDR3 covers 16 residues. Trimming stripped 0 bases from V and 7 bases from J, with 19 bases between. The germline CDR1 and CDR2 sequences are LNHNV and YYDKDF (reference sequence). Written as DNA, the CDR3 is TGTGCCACCAGCAGAGATGATCGGGCAGCCCTATGGGAGCAGTACTTC. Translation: CATSRDDRAALWEQYF.

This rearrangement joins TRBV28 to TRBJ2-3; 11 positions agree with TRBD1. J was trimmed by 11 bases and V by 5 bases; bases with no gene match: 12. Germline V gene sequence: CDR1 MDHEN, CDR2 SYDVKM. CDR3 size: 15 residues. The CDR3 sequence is CASSDGQGAHFGQYF. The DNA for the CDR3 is TGTGCCAGCAGTGACGGACAGGGGGCCCACTTTGGGCAGTATTTT.

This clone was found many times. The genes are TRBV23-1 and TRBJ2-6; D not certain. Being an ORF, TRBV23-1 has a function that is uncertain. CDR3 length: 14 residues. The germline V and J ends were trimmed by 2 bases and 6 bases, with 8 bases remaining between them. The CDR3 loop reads CASSQRQVANVLTF. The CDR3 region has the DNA TGCGCCAGCAGTCAAAGGCAGGTGGCCAACGTCCTGACTTTC.

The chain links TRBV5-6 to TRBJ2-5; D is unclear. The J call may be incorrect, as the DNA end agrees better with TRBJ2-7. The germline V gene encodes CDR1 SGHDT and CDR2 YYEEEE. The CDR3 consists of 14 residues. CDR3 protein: CASSSPTGYYEQYF. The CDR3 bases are TGTGCCAGCAGCTCTCCGACTGGCTACTACGAGCAGTACTTC.

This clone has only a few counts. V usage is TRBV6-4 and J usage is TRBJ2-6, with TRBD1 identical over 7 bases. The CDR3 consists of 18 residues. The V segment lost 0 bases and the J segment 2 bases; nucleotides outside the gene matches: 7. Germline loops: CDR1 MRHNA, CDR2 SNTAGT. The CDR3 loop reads CASSDSYRGQTGANVLTF. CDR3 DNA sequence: TGTGCCAGCAGTGACTCTTACAGGGGCCAGACTGGGGCCAACGTCCTGACTTTC.

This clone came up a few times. CDR3 in amino acids: CASSLGGQETQYF. CDR3 DNA sequence: TGTGCCAGCAGCCTGGGCGGCCAAGAGACCCAGTACTTC. The chain combines TRBV11-1 with TRBJ2-5; D remains ambiguous. This CDR3 spans 13 amino acids. Germline-derived CDR1 and CDR2 are SGHAT and FQDESV (reference sequence). V was trimmed by 5 bases and J by 1 base, leaving 8 bases between them.

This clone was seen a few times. The CDR3 sequence: CASSSPAGGIYGYTF. The DNA of the CDR3 is TGTGCCAGCAGTTCCCCGGCAGGGGGTATCTATGGCTACACCTTC. V and J are TRBV28 and TRBJ1-2; TRBD1 matches at 7 bases. There are 15 residues in the CDR3. Trimming at V came to 4 bases and at J to 4 bases, leaving 9 bases not matched to a gene. CDR1 and CDR2 from the germline V gene are MDHEN and SYDVKM.

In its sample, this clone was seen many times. The CDR3 is CASSLSGTALSHEQYF. The CDR3 DNA follows: TGTGCCAGCAGTTTATCCGGGACAGCGCTATCGCACGAGCAGTACTTC. The chain joins TRBV28 to TRBJ2-7, with TRBD1 matching over 7 bases. The germline V gene encodes CDR1 MDHEN and CDR2 SYDVKM. The CDR3 spans 16 residues. The V and J ends lost 1 base and 5 bases, in that order; junction bases with no gene match: 11.

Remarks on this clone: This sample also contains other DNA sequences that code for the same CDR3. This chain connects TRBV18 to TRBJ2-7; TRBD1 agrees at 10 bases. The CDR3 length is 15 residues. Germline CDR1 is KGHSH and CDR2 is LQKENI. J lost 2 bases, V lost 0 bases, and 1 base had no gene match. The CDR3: CASSPPGTGAYEQYF. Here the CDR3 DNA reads TGTGCCAGCTCACCACCCGGGACAGGGGCCTACGAGCAGTACTTC.

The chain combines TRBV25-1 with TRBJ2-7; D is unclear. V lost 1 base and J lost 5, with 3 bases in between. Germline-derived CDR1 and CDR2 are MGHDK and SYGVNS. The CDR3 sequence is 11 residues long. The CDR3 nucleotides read TGTGCCAGCAGTGAATGGGACGAGCAGTACTTC. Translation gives CASSEWDEQYF.

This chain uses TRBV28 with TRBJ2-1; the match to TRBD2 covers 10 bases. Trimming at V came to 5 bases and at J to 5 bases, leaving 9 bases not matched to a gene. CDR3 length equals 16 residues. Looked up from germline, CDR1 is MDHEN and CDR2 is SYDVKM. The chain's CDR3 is CASSLARTSGNNEQFF. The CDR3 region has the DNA TGTGCCAGCAGTCTAGCCCGGACTAGCGGAAACAATGAGCAGTTCTTC. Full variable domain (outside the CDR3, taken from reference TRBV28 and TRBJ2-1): DVKVTQSSRYLVKRTGEKVFLECVQDMDHENMFWYRQDPGLGLRLIYFSYDVKMKEKGDIPEGYSVSREKKERFSLILESASTNQTSMYLCASSLARTSGNNEQFFGPGTRLTVL.

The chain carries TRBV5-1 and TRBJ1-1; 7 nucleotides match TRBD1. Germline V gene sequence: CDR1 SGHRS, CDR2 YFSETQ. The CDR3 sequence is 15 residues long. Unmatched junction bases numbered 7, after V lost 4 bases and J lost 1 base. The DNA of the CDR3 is TGCGCCAGCAGCGGAGGCAGGGGGTCGAACACTGAAGCTTTCTTT. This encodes CASSGGRGSNTEAFF.

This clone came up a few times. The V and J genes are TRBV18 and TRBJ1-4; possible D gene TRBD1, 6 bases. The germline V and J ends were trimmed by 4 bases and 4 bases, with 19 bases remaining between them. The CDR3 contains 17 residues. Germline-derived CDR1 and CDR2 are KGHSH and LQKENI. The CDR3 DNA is TGTGCCAGCTCACTAAGCTCAGGGGCCGGACTTAATGAAAAACTGTTTTTT. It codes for CASSLSSGAGLNEKLFF.